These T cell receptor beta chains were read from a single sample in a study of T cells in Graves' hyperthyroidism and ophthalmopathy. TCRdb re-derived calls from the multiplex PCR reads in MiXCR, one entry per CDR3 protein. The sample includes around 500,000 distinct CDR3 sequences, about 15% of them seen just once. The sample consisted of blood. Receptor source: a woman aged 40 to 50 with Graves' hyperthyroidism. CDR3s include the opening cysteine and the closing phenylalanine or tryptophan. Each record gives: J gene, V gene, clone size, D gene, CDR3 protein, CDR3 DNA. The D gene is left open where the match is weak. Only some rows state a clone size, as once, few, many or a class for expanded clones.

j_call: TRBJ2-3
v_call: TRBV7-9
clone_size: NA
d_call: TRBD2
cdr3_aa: CASSRGTYGLAGVGDTQYF
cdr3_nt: TGTGCCAGCAGCCGGGGGACATACGGACTAGCGGGAGTCGGAGATACGCAGTATTTT

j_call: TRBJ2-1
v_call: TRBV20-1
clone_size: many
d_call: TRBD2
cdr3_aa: CSVITPLAGVDEQFF
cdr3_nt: TGCAGTGTCATCACCCCACTAGCGGGAGTCGATGAGCAGTTCTTC

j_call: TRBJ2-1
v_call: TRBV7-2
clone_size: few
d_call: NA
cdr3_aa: CASSLEGSYNEQLF
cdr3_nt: TGTGCCAGCAGCTTAGAAGGTTCCTACAATGAGCAGCTCTTC

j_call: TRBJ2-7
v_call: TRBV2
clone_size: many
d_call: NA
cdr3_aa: CASSQSGYEQYF
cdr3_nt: TGTGCCAGCAGTCAAAGCGGATACGAGCAGTACTTC

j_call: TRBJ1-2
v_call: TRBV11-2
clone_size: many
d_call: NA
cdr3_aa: CASSLSGGLDGYTF
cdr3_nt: TGTGCCAGCAGCTTATCTGGAGGGTTGGATGGCTACACCTTC

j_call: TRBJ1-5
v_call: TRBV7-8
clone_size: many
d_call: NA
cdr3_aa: CASSFQKSSNQPQHF
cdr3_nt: TGTGCCAGCAGCTTTCAAAAGTCCAGCAATCAGCCCCAGCATTTT

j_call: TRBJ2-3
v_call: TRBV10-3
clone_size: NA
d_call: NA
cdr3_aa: CAINAGLDAQYF
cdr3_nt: TGTGCCATCAATGCAGGACTGGATGCGCAGTATTTT

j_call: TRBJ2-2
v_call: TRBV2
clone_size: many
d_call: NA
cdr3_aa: CASSVVTVNTGELFF
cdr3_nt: TGTGCCAGCAGCGTCGTCACGGTGAACACCGGGGAGCTGTTTTTT

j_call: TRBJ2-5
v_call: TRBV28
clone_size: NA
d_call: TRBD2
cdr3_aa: CASSLETSSIQETQYF
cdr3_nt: TGTGCCAGCAGTCTCGAGACTAGCTCTATCCAAGAGACCCAGTACTTC

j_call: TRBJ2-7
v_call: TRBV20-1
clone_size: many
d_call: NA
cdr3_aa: CSVKTATTYEQYF
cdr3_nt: TGCAGTGTCAAGACAGCCACAACCTACGAGCAGTACTTC

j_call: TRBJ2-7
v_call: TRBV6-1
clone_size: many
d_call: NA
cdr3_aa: CASRTGASYEQYF
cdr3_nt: TGTGCCAGCAGAACGGGAGCTTCCTACGAGCAGTACTTC

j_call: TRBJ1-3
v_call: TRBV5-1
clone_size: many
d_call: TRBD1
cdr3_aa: CASSPQTTGVGNTIYF
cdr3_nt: TGCGCCAGCAGCCCACAAACGACAGGGGTCGGAAACACCATATATTTT

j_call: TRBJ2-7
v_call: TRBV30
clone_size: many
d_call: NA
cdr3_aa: CAWSVGNYEQYF
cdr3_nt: TGTGCCTGGAGTGTGGGCAACTACGAGCAGTACTTC

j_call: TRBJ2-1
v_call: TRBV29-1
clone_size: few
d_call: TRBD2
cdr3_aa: CSTEPGLGDNEQFF
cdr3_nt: TGCAGCACAGAGCCGGGACTAGGGGACAATGAGCAGTTCTTC

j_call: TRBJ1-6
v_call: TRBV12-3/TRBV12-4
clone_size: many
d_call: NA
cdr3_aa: CASSAGSGGSPLHF
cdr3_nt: TGTGCCAGCAGTGCCGGGAGTGGTGGTTCACCCCTCCACTTT

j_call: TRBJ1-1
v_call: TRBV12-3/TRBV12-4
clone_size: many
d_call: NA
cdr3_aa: CASSQGWGLNTEAFF
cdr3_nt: TGTGCCAGCAGCCAGGGTTGGGGGTTGAACACTGAAGCTTTCTTT